Presented here are 22 T cell receptor beta chains from one specimen sequenced in a study of T cells in Graves' hyperthyroidism and ophthalmopathy (dated by TCRdb to the late 2010s). Receptors were amplified or captured by multiplex PCR. Sequencing relied on an Illumina HiSeq 2000. Amplification of TCR beta CDR3 regions was carried out from RNA transcripts. For the first round of RT-PCR on the TCR CDR3, the HTBI primer set was used together with the Qiagen OneStep RT-PCR kit. The public reads were run again by TCRdb, first through fastp at Q25 and then through MiXCR, and only productive beta chains were kept. When rows share a CDR3 protein, they turn into one entry using the most common DNA and genes. The sample table contains approximately 480,000 distinct CDR3 sequences; only one count was recorded for 20% of them. The ten largest clonotypes hold 26% of the sample. Source material: blood. These receptors all come from a man aged 18 to 29 with Graves' hyperthyroidism.

This clonotype occurred many times. The gene calls are TRBV27 and TRBJ1-5, with TRBD1 matching over 7 bases. V dropped 4 bases and J dropped 3; count of bases not matched to a gene: 3. CDR3 size: 14 residues. From germline, CDR1 is MNHEY and CDR2 SMNVEV (reference sequence). The CDR3 protein is CASSSTGNNQPQHF. The CDR3 nucleotides read TGTGCCAGCAGTTCGACAGGGAACAATCAGCCCCAGCATTTT.

This clonotype has at least ten counts. The chain is built from TRBV28 and TRBJ1-1; D is perhaps TRBD1 (5 bases). V was shortened by 8 bases and J by 4 bases, with 14 bases between the two germline ends. This CDR3 is built from 13 residues. CDR1 is MDHEN, CDR2 SYDVKM, per germline. DNA for the CDR3: TGTGCCAGCTCCCCAGTGGGGGGCACTGAAGCTTTCTTT. Amino acid sequence: CASSPVGGTEAFF.

This clonotype was counted ten times or more. The chain links TRBV12-3 or TRBV12-4 to TRBJ1-2; maybe TRBD1 (5 bases). Trimming stripped 5 bases from V and 0 bases from J, with 19 bases between. This CDR3 has 17 amino acids. CDR3 sequence: CASSPRAGPRSNYGYTF. The DNA for the CDR3 is TGTGCCAGCAGTCCCCGGGCGGGGCCGCGCTCTAACTATGGCTACACCTTC.

The V call is TRBV6-1, the J call TRBJ2-3, with 7 bases lining up with TRBD2. Losses at the gene ends were 4 bases for V and 3 bases for J; bases not matched to a gene: 7. The CDR3 has 15 amino acids. The germline V gene encodes CDR1 MNHNS and CDR2 SASEGT. CDR3 residues: CASSVTAGTTDTQYF. CDR3 coding DNA: TGTGCCAGCAGTGTAACAGCGGGGACTACAGATACGCAGTATTTT.

In this sample, this clonotype turned up many times. The rearrangement uses TRBV27 and TRBJ2-2; 9 bases fit TRBD2. Trimming cost V 1 base and J 2 bases; bases outside gene matches: 14. Looked up from germline, CDR1 is MNHEY and CDR2 is SMNVEV (reference sequence). The CDR3 extends over 20 amino acids. The CDR3 sequence: CASSLYSRVAGAGNTGELFF. The CDR3 nucleotides read TGTGCCAGCAGTTTATATAGTAGAGTAGCGGGGGCCGGTAACACCGGGGAGCTGTTTTTT.

This clonotype was counted at least ten times. J is TRBJ2-6 and V is TRBV29-1, with D maybe TRBD1 (6 bases). CDR1 is SQVTM, CDR2 ANQGSEA, per germline. Trimming pared 2 bases from V and 0 bases from J, leaving 11 bases between. This CDR3 has 16 residues. The CDR3 protein is CSVEYRVPSGANVLTF. CDR3 nucleotide sequence: TGCAGCGTTGAATACAGGGTTCCCTCTGGGGCCAACGTCCTGACTTTC.

This clonotype was seen ten or more times. This chain joins TRBV14 and TRBJ2-7, with TRBD2 matching 8 bases. J was trimmed by 6 bases and V by 0 bases; bases with no gene match: 10. The CDR3 runs 16 residues. The germline gives CDR1 SGHDN, CDR2 FVKESK. Here the CDR3 reads CASSQDERGRPGEQYF. CDR3 sequence (DNA): TGTGCCAGCAGCCAAGATGAGCGGGGGCGCCCAGGCGAGCAGTACTTC.

J is TRBJ2-7 and V is TRBV20-1; 8 bases fit TRBD1. CDR1 is DFQATT, CDR2 SNEGSKA, per germline (reference sequence). Unmatched junction bases numbered 5, after V lost 1 base and J lost 0 bases. CDR3 size: 15 residues. Here the CDR3 DNA reads TGCAGTGCTAGAGTGGGGGACAGGCACTCCTACGAGCAGTACTTC. This sequence encodes CSARVGDRHSYEQYF.

The sample holds many counts of this clonotype. The chain joins TRBV6-1 to TRBJ2-7; possible D gene TRBD1, 5 bases. This CDR3 has 18 amino acids. The V gene's germline CDR1 is MNHNS and CDR2 SASEGT. V shed 4 bases and J shed 1 base, with 23 bases lying between them. The CDR3 region is CASSVNPRFQGVSYEQYF. Written as DNA, the CDR3 is TGTGCCAGCAGTGTCAACCCCCGGTTTCAGGGTGTATCCTACGAGCAGTACTTC.

This clonotype has a count of ten or more. The chain links TRBV3-1 to TRBJ2-5, with a tentative D call TRBD2 (5 bases). This CDR3 has 15 amino acids. The germline gives CDR1 LGHDT, CDR2 YNNKEL (reference sequence). V was cut by 1 base and J by 5 bases, with 14 bases left in between. CDR3 in DNA: TGTGCCAGCAGCCAAGCGCGGACTCCCACGGAGACCCAGTACTTC. It is translated as CASSQARTPTETQYF.

This clonotype was found many times. V usage is TRBV28 and J usage is TRBJ1-5; a weak D match, TRBD1 (5 bases). The V end was cut by 4 bases, the J end by 7 bases, with 11 bases between. The CDR3 runs to 13 residues. The V gene's germline CDR1 is MDHEN and CDR2 SYDVKM. The CDR3 DNA reads as TGTGCCAGCAGTTCCACAGGCTGGCAGCCCCAGCATTTT. Protein sequence: CASSSTGWQPQHF.

The chain employs TRBV19 and TRBJ1-1; D ambiguous. The CDR3 has 13 amino acids. Germline V gene sequence: CDR1 LNHDA, CDR2 SQIVND (reference sequence). V lost 9 bases and J 3 bases, leaving 14 bases between the germline ends. The CDR3 region is CASSDVGYTEAFF. CDR3 DNA: TGTGCCAGCAGCGACGTAGGGTACACTGAAGCTTTCTTT.

About this clonotype itself: One end of the junction is discordant with germline, which a read error may explain. The chain is built from TRBV12-3 or TRBV12-4 and TRBJ1-1; D unclear. This CDR3 has 14 amino acids. The CDR3: CASRNRVQSTEASF. Written as DNA, the CDR3 is TGTGCCAGCAGGAACCGGGTCCAGAGCACTGAAGCTTCCTTT.

The chain carries TRBV11-1 and TRBJ2-2; 10 nucleotides line up with TRBD1. Trimming took 5 bases from V and 5 from J; bases not matched to a gene: 8. The CDR3 consists of 16 residues. Germline lookup yields CDR1 SGHAT and CDR2 FQDESV (reference sequence). The CDR3 sequence is CASSPGTGEETGELFF. The CDR3 bases are TGTGCCAGCAGCCCCGGGACAGGGGAGGAGACCGGGGAGCTGTTTTTT. The full variable domain, completed using reference TRBV11-1 and TRBJ2-2, is EAEVAQSPRYKITEKSQAVAFWCDPISGHATLYWYRQILGQGPELLVQFQDESVVDDSQLPKDRFSAERLKGVDSTLKIQPAELGDSAMYLCASSPGTGEETGELFFGEGSRLTVL.

A few counts support this clonotype. The chain links TRBV3-1 to TRBJ1-2; 7 bases align to TRBD1. J was trimmed by 6 bases and V by 6 bases; bases with no gene match: 10. The CDR3 spans 14 residues. The germline V gene encodes CDR1 LGHDT and CDR2 YNNKEL (reference sequence). CDR3 nucleotides: TGTGCCAGCAGGAGACAGGGCAAAGGCGATGGCTACACCTTC. The encoded protein is CASRRQGKGDGYTF. The full variable domain, rest sourced from reference TRBV3-1 and TRBJ1-2, is DTAVSQTPKYLVTQMGNDKSIKCEQNLGHDTMYWYKQDSKKFLKIMFSYNNKELIINETVPNRFSPKSPDKAHLNLHINSLELGDSAVYFCASRRQGKGDGYTFGSGTRLTVV.

This clonotype was detected ten times or more. The CDR3 nucleotides are TGTGCCAGCAGTTTAGCGGGGGTAGAGACCCAGTACTTC. It yields the protein CASSLAGVETQYF. The chain combines TRBV12-3 or TRBV12-4 with TRBJ2-5, with D perhaps being TRBD1 or TRBD2 (5 bases each). The V and J ends lost 0 bases and 4 bases respectively, with 6 bases between them. The CDR3 sequence is 13 residues long.

This clonotype was counted at least ten times. The chain employs TRBV6-4 and TRBJ1-5, with D possibly matching TRBD1 (5 bases). CDR1 and CDR2 (germline): MRHNA, SNTAGT. This CDR3 comprises 17 residues. V was clipped by 1 base and J by 0 bases, with 13 bases between them. In DNA form, the CDR3 reads TGTGCCAGCAGTGACTTGCGGGGGGGGTATAGCAATCAGCCCCAGCATTTT. Its translation is CASSDLRGGYSNQPQHF.

Turning to this clonotype: Just one base apart from a much larger clone, this may be a read error. V and J are TRBV7-9 and TRBJ1-2; no clear D. Germline CDR1 and CDR2: SEHNR and FQNEAQ (reference sequence). The CDR3 is made up of 14 amino acids. CDR3 protein: CVSSLKAANYGYTF. The CDR3 DNA follows: TGTGTCAGCAGCTTAAAGGCAGCTAACTATGGCTACACCTTC.

Note on this clonotype: A much more abundant neighbour one base away suggests this may be a read error. The chain links TRBV27 to TRBJ1-1; TRBD1 is a possible D gene (6 bases). The V gene's germline CDR1 is MNHEY and CDR2 SMNVEV (reference sequence). The CDR3 has 15 amino acids. The CDR3, as DNA: TGTGCCAGCAGTCCCGCACAGGGCTTTAGGACTGGAGCTTTCTTT. Protein product: CASSPAQGFRTGAFF.

V usage is TRBV20-1 and J usage is TRBJ2-5, with 8 nucleotides matching TRBD1. The CDR3 is 16 amino acids. The J segment lost 5 bases and the V segment lost 0 bases, leaving 11 bases of the junction unmatched. Looked up from germline, CDR1 is DFQATT and CDR2 is SNEGSKA (reference sequence). CDR3 sequence (DNA): TGCAGTGCTAGAGACCAAGGGCAGGGGGCTGGCGAGACCCAGTACTTC. Translated, it gives CSARDQGQGAGETQYF.

This clonotype came up many times. This sequence joins TRBV12-3 or TRBV12-4 and TRBJ1-1; possibly TRBD1 for D (6 bases). V lost 2 bases, J lost 5 bases, and 15 bases lay in between. The CDR3 is 15 residues long. CDR3 residues: CASSLNPGEGTEAFF. CDR3 DNA: TGTGCCAGCAGTTTAAATCCAGGGGAGGGGACTGAAGCTTTCTTT.

Notes on this clonotype: This may be a read error: a much more frequent sequence differs by one nucleotide. The J gene is TRBJ2-5, the V gene TRBV11-2; a weak D match, TRBD2 (5 bases). CDR3 length: 14 residues. CDR1 is SGHAT and CDR2 is FQNNGV in the germline V gene. The CDR3 protein is CASSLGGFEESQYF. Here the CDR3 DNA reads TGTGCCAGCAGCTTAGGAGGGTTCGAAGAGTCCCAGTACTTC.